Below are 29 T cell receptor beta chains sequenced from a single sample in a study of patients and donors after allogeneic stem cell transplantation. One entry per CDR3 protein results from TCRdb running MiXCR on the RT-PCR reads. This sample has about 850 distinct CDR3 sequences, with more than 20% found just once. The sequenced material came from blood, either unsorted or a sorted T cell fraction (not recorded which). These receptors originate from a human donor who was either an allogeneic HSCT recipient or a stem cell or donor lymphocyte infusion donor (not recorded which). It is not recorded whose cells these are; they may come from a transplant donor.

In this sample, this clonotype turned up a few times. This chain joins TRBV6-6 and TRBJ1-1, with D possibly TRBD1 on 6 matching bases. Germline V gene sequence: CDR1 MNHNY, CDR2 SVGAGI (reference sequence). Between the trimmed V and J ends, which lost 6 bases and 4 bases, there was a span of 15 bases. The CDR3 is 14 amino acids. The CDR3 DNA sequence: TGTGCCAGCAGGGATCGGGGGGCGATCACTGAAGCTTTCTTT. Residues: CASRDRGAITEAFF.

The CDR3 protein is CSVEVNRVSGELFF. The CDR3 nucleotides are TGCAGCGTTGAAGTTAACAGGGTATCCGGGGAGCTGTTTTTT. The chain carries TRBV29-1 and TRBJ2-2; maybe TRBD1 (6 bases). Trimming removed 1 base at V and 6 bases at J, with 12 bases between. This CDR3 comprises 14 residues. Per the germline V gene, CDR1 is SQVTM and CDR2 is ANQGSEA.

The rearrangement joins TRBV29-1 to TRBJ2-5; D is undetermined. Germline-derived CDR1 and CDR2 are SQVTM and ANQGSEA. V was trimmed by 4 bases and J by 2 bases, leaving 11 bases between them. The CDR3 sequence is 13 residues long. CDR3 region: CSVVIAGQETQYF. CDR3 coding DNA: TGCAGCGTTGTAATCGCCGGACAAGAGACCCAGTACTTC.

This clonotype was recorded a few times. Written as DNA, the CDR3 is TGTGCCAGCAGTAGCGCGGTCGGAAAACTGTTTTTT. It codes for CASSSAVGKLFF. The V gene is TRBV6-5, the J gene TRBJ1-4; D call uncertain. The CDR3 covers 12 residues. The germline V gene encodes CDR1 MNHEY and CDR2 SVGAGI. V gave up 5 bases and J gave up 10 bases, with 11 bases separating them.

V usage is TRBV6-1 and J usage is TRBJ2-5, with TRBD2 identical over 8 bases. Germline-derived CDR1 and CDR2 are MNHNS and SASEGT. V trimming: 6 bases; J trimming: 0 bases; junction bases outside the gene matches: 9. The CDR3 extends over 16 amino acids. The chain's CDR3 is CASRSTSGKYQETQYF. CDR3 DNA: TGTGCCAGCAGATCAACTAGCGGAAAGTACCAAGAGACCCAGTACTTC.

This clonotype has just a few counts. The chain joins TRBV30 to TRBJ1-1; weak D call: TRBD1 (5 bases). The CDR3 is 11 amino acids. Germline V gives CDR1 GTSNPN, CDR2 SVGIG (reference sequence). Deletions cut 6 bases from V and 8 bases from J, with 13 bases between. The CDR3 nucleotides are TGTGCCTGTTCCAGACAGACAGAAGCTTTCTTT. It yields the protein CACSRQTEAFF. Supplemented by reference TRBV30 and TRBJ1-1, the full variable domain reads SQTIHQWPATLVQPVGSPLSLECTVEGTSNPNLYWYRQAAGRGLQLLFYSVGIGQISSEVPQNLSASRPQDRQFILSSKKLLLSDSGFYLCACSRQTEAFFGQGTRLTVV.

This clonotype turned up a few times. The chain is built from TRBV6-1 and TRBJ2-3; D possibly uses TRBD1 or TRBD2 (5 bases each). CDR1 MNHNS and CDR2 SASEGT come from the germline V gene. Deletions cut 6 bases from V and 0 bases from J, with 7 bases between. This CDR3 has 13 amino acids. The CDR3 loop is CASRRDSTDTQYF. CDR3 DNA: TGTGCCAGCAGAAGGGACAGCACAGATACGCAGTATTTT.

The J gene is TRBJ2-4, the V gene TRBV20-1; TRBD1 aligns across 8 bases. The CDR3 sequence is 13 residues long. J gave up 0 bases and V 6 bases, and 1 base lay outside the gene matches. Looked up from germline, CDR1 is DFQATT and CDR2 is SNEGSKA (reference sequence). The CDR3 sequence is CSARGLAKNIQYF. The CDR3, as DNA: TGCAGTGCCAGGGGGCTAGCCAAAAACATTCAGTACTTC.

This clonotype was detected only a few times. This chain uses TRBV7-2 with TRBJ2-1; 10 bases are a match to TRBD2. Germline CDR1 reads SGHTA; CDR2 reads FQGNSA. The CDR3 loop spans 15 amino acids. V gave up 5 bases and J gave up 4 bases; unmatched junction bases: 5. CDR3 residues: CASSAIAGGYNEQFF. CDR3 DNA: TGTGCCAGCAGCGCAATAGCGGGGGGTTACAATGAGCAGTTCTTC. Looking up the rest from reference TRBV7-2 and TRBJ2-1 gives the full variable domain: GAGVSQSPSNKVTEKGKDVELRCDPISGHTALYWYRQSLGQGLEFLIYFQGNSAPDKSGLPSDRFSAERTGGSVSTLTIQRTQQEDSAVYLCASSAIAGGYNEQFFGPGTRLTVL.

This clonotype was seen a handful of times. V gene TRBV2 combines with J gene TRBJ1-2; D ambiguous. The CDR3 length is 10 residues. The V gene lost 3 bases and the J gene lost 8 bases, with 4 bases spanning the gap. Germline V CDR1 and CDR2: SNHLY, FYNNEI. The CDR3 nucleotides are TGTGCCAGCAGTGATAAAGGCTACACCTTC. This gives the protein CASSDKGYTF.

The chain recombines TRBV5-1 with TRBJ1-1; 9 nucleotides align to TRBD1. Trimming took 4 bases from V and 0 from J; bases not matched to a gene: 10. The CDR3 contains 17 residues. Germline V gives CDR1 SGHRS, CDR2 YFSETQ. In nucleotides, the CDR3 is TGCGCCAGCAGCATCCGACAGGGGGGAGGAATGAACACTGAAGCTTTCTTT. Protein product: CASSIRQGGGMNTEAFF.

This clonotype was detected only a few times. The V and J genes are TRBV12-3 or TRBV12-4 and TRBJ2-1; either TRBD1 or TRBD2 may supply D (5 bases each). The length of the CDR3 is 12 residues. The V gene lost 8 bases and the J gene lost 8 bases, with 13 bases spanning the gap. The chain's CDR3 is CASGTARDEQFF. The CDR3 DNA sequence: TGTGCCAGCGGGACGGCGAGGGATGAGCAGTTCTTC.

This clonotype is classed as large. The CDR3 is CSVEPGGAKNIQYF. The DNA for the CDR3 is TGCAGCGTTGAGCCAGGCGGAGCCAAAAACATTCAGTACTTC. The rearrangement joins TRBV29-1 to TRBJ2-4; D remains unclear. Trimming shortened V by 3 bases and J by 0 bases, and 9 bases separated the two germline ends. Germline CDR1 reads SQVTM; CDR2 reads ANQGSEA. The CDR3 has 14 residues.

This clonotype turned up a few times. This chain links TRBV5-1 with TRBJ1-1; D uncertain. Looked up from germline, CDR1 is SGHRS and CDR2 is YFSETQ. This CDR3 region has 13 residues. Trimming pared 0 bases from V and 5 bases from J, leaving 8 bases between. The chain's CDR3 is CASSLGSGTEAFF. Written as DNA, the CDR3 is TGCGCCAGCAGCTTGGGATCGGGGACTGAAGCTTTCTTT. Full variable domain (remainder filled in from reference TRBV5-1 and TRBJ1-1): KAGVTQTPRYLIKTRGQQVTLSCSPISGHRSVSWYQQTPGQGLQFLFEYFSETQRNKGNFPGRFSGRQFSNSRSEMNVSTLELGDSALYLCASSLGSGTEAFFGQGTRLTVV.

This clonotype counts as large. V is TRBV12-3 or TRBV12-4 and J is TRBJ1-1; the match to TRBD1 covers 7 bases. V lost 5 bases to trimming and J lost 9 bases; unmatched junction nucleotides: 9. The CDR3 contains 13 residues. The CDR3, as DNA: TGTGCCAGCAGTCGTACAGGGGATCCGCAAGCTTTCTTT. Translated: CASSRTGDPQAFF.

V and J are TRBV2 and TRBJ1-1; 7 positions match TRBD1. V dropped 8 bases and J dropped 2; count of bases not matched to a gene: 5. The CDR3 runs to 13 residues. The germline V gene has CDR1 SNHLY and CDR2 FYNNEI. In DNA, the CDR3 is TGTGCCAGCCTAGGGGGCCTCAACACTGAAGCTTTCTTT. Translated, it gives CASLGGLNTEAFF. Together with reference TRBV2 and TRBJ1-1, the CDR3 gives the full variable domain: EPEVTQTPSHQVTQMGQEVILRCVPISNHLYFYWYRQILGQKVEFLVSFYNNEISEKSEIFDDQFSVERPDGSNFTLKIRSTKLEDSAMYFCASLGGLNTEAFFGQGTRLTVV.

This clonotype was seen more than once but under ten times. CDR3 residues: CASSATQNTEAFF. The DNA for the CDR3 is TGTGCCAGCAGCGCGACACAGAACACTGAAGCTTTCTTT. The chain combines TRBV9 with TRBJ1-1; D is unresolved. CDR1 and CDR2 (germline): SGDLS, YYNGEE. Trimming took 3 bases from V and 1 from J, leaving 7 bases between them. CDR3 length equals 13 residues.

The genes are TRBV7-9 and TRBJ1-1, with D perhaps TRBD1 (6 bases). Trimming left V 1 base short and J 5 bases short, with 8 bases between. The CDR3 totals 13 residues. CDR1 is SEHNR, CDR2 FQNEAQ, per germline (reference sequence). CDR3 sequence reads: CASSLGGGTEAFF. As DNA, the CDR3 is TGTGCCAGCAGCTTAGGAGGGGGGACTGAAGCTTTCTTT.

CDR3 DNA: TGCGCCAGCAGCCCTGGCCCGAATTCACCCCTCCACTTT. This sequence encodes CASSPGPNSPLHF. The chain joins TRBV5-1 to TRBJ1-6, with D hard to call. This CDR3 spans 13 amino acids. The ends were cut back, 4 bases at V and 7 bases at J, with 9 bases in the middle. Germline V gene sequence: CDR1 SGHRS, CDR2 YFSETQ.

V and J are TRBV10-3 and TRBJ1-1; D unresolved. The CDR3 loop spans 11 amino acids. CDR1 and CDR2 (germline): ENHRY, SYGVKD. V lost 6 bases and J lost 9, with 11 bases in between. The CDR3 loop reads CAIREENQAFF. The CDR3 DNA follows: TGTGCCATCAGGGAGGAGAACCAAGCTTTCTTT.

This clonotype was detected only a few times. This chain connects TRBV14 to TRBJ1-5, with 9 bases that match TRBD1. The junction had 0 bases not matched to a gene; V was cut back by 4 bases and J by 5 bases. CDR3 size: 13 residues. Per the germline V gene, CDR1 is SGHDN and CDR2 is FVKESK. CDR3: CASSRQGDQPQHF. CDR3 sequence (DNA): TGTGCCAGCAGCCGACAGGGGGATCAGCCCCAGCATTTT.

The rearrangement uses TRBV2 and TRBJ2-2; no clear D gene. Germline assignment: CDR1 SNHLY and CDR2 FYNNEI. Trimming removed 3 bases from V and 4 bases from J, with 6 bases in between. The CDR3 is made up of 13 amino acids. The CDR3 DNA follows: TGTGCCAGCAGTGATTGGGGCACCGGGGAGCTGTTTTTT. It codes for CASSDWGTGELFF.

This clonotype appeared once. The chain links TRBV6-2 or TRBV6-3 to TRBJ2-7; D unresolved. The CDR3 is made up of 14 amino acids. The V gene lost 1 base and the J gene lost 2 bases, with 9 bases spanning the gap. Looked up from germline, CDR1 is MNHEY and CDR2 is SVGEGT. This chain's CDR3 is CASSYFGKTYEQYF. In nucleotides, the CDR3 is TGTGCCAGCAGTTACTTCGGCAAGACCTACGAGCAGTACTTC.

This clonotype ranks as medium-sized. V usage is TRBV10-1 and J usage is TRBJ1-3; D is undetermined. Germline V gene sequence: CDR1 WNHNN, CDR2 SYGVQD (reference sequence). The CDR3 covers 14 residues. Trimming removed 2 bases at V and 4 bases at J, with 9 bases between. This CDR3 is CASSEALGGNTIYF. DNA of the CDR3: TGCGCCAGCAGTGAGGCGTTGGGAGGAAACACCATATATTTT.

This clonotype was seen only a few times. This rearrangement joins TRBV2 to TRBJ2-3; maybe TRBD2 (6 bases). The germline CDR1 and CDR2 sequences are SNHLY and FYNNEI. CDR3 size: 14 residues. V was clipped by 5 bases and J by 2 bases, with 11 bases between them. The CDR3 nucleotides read TGTGCCAGCAGTCCTTTGCGGGACACAGATACGCAGTATTTT. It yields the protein CASSPLRDTDTQYF.

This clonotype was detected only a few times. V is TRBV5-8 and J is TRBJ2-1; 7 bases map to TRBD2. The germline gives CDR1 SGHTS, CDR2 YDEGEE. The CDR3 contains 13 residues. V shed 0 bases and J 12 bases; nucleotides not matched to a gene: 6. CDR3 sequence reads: CASSLEGASGQFF. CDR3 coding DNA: TGTGCCAGCAGCTTGGAAGGGGCTAGCGGGCAGTTCTTC.

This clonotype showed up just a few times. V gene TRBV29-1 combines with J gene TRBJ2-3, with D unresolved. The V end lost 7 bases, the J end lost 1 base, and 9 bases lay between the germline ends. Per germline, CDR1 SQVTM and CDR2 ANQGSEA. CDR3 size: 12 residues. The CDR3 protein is CSAEDGTDTQYF. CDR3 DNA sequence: TGCAGCGCTGAGGACGGCACAGATACGCAGTATTTT.

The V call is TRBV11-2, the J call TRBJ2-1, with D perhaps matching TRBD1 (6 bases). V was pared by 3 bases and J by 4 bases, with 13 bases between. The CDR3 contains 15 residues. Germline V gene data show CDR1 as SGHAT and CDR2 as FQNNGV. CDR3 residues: CASSLGDRQYNEQFF. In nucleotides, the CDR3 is TGTGCCAGCAGCTTGGGAGACAGGCAGTACAATGAGCAGTTCTTC.

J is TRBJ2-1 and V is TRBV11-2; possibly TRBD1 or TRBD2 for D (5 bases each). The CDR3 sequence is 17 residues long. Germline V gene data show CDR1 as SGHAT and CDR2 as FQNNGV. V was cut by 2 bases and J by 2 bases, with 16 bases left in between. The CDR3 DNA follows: TGTGCCAGCAGCTTACATATCGGGGCTAACGCCTACAATGAGCAGTTCTTC. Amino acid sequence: CASSLHIGANAYNEQFF.